The present T cell receptor beta chain was sequenced within a study of blood T cell repertoires in COVID-19. Overall study: Sample material is recorded as cDNA or gDNA derived from T cells, B-cell-depleted T cells, or PBMCs.

Original processing notes: By means of reference gene primer amplification, nucleated cell counts were estimated. Method: immunoSEQ multiplex PCR; TCRdb's copy keeps in-frame clones and lacks some. V and J calls plus clone size are reproduced from that table; the DNA served to infer D and trimming. The sample lists 200,000 to 250,000 clones, around 88% seen once, with roughly 12% in the top ten. The count of this clone is one. The V end was cut by 1 base, the J end by 5 bases, with 13 bases between. Germline CDR1 SGHRS, CDR2 YFSETQ. CDR3 size: 15 residues. The sequenced sample was peripheral blood. The chain has TRBV5-1 and TRBJ1-5; D gene unclear. This TCR was sampled from a man of 80 years or more with acute or convalescent COVID-19. The CDR3 DNA reads TGCGCCAGCAGCTTGTCAGGTGGGCCTTATCAGCCCCAGCATTTT. Amino acid sequence: CASSLSGGPYQPQHF. The complete variable domain, with remaining parts taken from reference TRBV5-1 and TRBJ1-5, reads KAGVTQTPRYLIKTRGQQVTLSCSPISGHRSVSWYQQTPGQGLQFLFEYFSETQRNKGNFPGRFSGRQFSNSRSEMNVSTLELGDSALYLCASSLSGGPYQPQHFGDGTRLSIL.